This TCR beta chain was identified in a study of T cells in Graves' hyperthyroidism and ophthalmopathy. General observations from the study: The model forecast ophthalmopathy, anticipating it by a median roughly 6.3 months before onset. Ophthalmopathy and stable hyperthyroidism were separated by a 13 V-J model. Blood samples included most of the expanded thyroid clonotypes exceeding 0.001.

About this clonotype itself: The antigen is not known.

Uncontrolled infection, other autoimmune disease, pregnancy or lactation disqualified patients from enrolment. CDR1 and CDR2 (germline): MNHNS, SASEGT. The CDR3 runs to 14 residues. The ends lost 5 bases at V and 6 bases at J; junction bases unmatched: 5. RNA transcripts served as the template for amplifying TCR beta CDR3 regions. Initially, a first-round RT-PCR of the TCR CDR3 employed the HTBI primer set. TCRdb called the multiplex PCR reads again in MiXCR, with one record for every CDR3 protein. The sample lists approximately 640,000 distinct CDR3 sequences, 45% seen once, with less than 9% in the top ten.

The sequenced sample was peripheral blood or thyroid tissue (not recorded which). This sequence joins TRBV6-1 and TRBJ2-2; 8 nucleotides match TRBD1. This TCR derives from an adult man with Graves' disease, either hyperthyroidism or ophthalmopathy (not recorded which). The CDR3 loop reads CASSRTGRSGELFF. CDR3 in DNA: TGTGCCAGCAGTCGGACAGGGAGGTCCGGGGAGCTGTTTTTT.